A selection of T cell receptor beta chains follows, all from one sample in a study of T cell responses to AZD1222 COVID-19 vaccine. The repertoire was sequenced with immunoSEQ multiplex PCR; TCRdb's copy has only in-frame clones and lacks some. The table has 150,000 to 200,000 clones, roughly 90% seen once; the top ten hold more than 5%. Sequencing was performed on peripheral blood, taken on day 0 of AZD1222 vaccination. These receptors came from an adult in good health. Both conserved end residues are part of each CDR3. A D gene is named only where the DNA matches it firmly. Size tells how often a clone was seen (once, few, many) or the class of an expanded clone, and some rows leave it out.

abundance: -; d_gene: TRBD1; v_gene: TRBV7-9; j_gene: TRBJ2-1; CDR3nt: TGTGCCAACACACTTGCCGAAGGGAGACAGGGCTTAAGCTCCTACAATGAGCAGTTCTTC; CDR3aa: CANTLAEGRQGLSSYNEQFF
abundance: few; d_gene: -; v_gene: TRBV9; j_gene: TRBJ1-3; CDR3nt: TGTGCCAGCAGCGTAGGGGGCCACTCTGGAAACACCATATATTTT; CDR3aa: CASSVGGHSGNTIYF
abundance: -; d_gene: -; v_gene: TRBV7-3; j_gene: TRBJ1-5; CDR3nt: TGTGCCAGCAGCTTAACCCCCAATCAGCCCCAGCATTTT; CDR3aa: CASSLTPNQPQHF
abundance: -; d_gene: -; v_gene: TRBV15; j_gene: TRBJ1-4; CDR3nt: TGTGCCACCAGCAGAGGACAGACCAGTAATGAAAAACTGTTTTTT; CDR3aa: CATSRGQTSNEKLFF
abundance: -; d_gene: -; v_gene: TRBV19; j_gene: TRBJ1-2; CDR3nt: TGTGCCAGTAGTCCTTGGACCGTGGACTATGGCTACACCTTC; CDR3aa: CASSPWTVDYGYTF
abundance: -; d_gene: TRBD1; v_gene: TRBV4-1; j_gene: TRBJ2-7; CDR3nt: TGCGCCAGCAGCCAAGATTGGACAGGATGGGACGAGCAGTACTTC; CDR3aa: CASSQDWTGWDEQYF
abundance: -; d_gene: -; v_gene: TRBV19; j_gene: TRBJ1-5; CDR3nt: TGTGCCAGTAGTGACACAAATCAGCCCCAGCATTTT; CDR3aa: CASSDTNQPQHF
abundance: -; d_gene: -; v_gene: TRBV5-6; j_gene: TRBJ1-3; CDR3nt: TGTGCCAGCAGCATAGGATCCATAGGGCTGGGGAACACCATATATTTT; CDR3aa: CASSIGSIGLGNTIYF
abundance: -; d_gene: TRBD1; v_gene: TRBV19; j_gene: TRBJ2-6; CDR3nt: TGTGCCAGTAGTGCAGGGACAGGGGGGTCTGGGGCCAACGTCCTGACTTTC; CDR3aa: CASSAGTGGSGANVLTF
abundance: -; d_gene: -; v_gene: TRBV2; j_gene: TRBJ1-1; CDR3nt: TGTGCCAGCGCGAAGGGGAACACTGAAGCTTTCTTT; CDR3aa: CASAKGNTEAFF
abundance: few; d_gene: TRBD1; v_gene: TRBV25-1; j_gene: TRBJ2-1; CDR3nt: TGTGCCAGCAGTGGGGACAGGGGGCAGAATGAGCAGTTCTTC; CDR3aa: CASSGDRGQNEQFF
abundance: -; d_gene: -; v_gene: TRBV18; j_gene: TRBJ1-3; CDR3nt: TGTGCCAGCTCACCGCAAACAGGATTCCAAAACACCATATATTTT; CDR3aa: CASSPQTGFQNTIYF
abundance: -; d_gene: -; v_gene: TRBV4-3; j_gene: TRBJ1-2; CDR3nt: TGCGCCAGCAGCCAGGCGGCGCTTAGGCAGATTAACTATGGCTACACCTTC; CDR3aa: CASSQAALRQINYGYTF
abundance: -; d_gene: TRBD2; v_gene: TRBV3-1/TRBV3-2; j_gene: TRBJ2-3; CDR3nt: TGTGCCAGCAGCCACCTCAAGCGGGAGGGCAGCACAGATACGCAGTATTTT; CDR3aa: CASSHLKREGSTDTQYF
abundance: -; d_gene: TRBD1; v_gene: TRBV5-5; j_gene: TRBJ2-1; CDR3nt: TGTGCCAGCAGCTTAGGGACAGGGTCATCATATGAGCAGTTCTTC; CDR3aa: CASSLGTGSSYEQFF
abundance: -; d_gene: -; v_gene: TRBV9; j_gene: TRBJ1-1; CDR3nt: TGTGCCAGCAGCGTAGGAGGGAGGGCAGGCACTGAAGCTTTCTTT; CDR3aa: CASSVGGRAGTEAFF
abundance: -; d_gene: -; v_gene: TRBV6-2/TRBV6-3; j_gene: TRBJ1-4; CDR3nt: TGTGCCAGCAGTTATTTCCCGGGACGAACTAATGAAAAACTGTTTTTT; CDR3aa: CASSYFPGRTNEKLFF
abundance: -; d_gene: -; v_gene: TRBV12-3/TRBV12-4; j_gene: TRBJ1-5; CDR3nt: TGTGCCAGCAGTTTAGCGGGACGCCAGCCCCAGCATTTT; CDR3aa: CASSLAGRQPQHF
abundance: -; d_gene: -; v_gene: TRBV3-1/TRBV3-2; j_gene: TRBJ1-3; CDR3nt: TGTGCCAGCAGCCAGGGCGGGGGAAACACCATATATTTT; CDR3aa: CASSQGGGNTIYF
abundance: -; d_gene: -; v_gene: TRBV29-1; j_gene: TRBJ1-2; CDR3nt: TGCAGCGTTGAAGGGACAGAAGATGGCTACACCTTC; CDR3aa: CSVEGTEDGYTF
abundance: -; d_gene: -; v_gene: TRBV6-5; j_gene: TRBJ2-7; CDR3nt: TGTGCCAGCAGACCGACTCAGGGGATCTACGAGCAGTACTTC; CDR3aa: CASRPTQGIYEQYF
abundance: -; d_gene: TRBD1; v_gene: TRBV7-2; j_gene: TRBJ1-2; CDR3nt: TGTGCCAGCAGCTTACAGGGACAGCTCTATGGCTACACCTTC; CDR3aa: CASSLQGQLYGYTF
abundance: -; d_gene: -; v_gene: TRBV10-3; j_gene: TRBJ1-5; CDR3nt: TGTGCCATCAAGCCTAATGGCAATCAGCCCCAGCATTTT; CDR3aa: CAIKPNGNQPQHF
abundance: -; d_gene: -; v_gene: TRBV3-1/TRBV3-2; j_gene: TRBJ1-3; CDR3nt: TGTGCCAGCAGCCCCGGGCGGGCCAACTCTGGAAACACCATATATTTT; CDR3aa: CASSPGRANSGNTIYF
abundance: -; d_gene: -; v_gene: TRBV25-1; j_gene: TRBJ1-1; CDR3nt: TGTGCCAGCACGGGTACCTGGGCTGACACTGAAGCTTTCTTT; CDR3aa: CASTGTWADTEAFF
abundance: -; d_gene: TRBD1; v_gene: TRBV6-2/TRBV6-3; j_gene: TRBJ2-3; CDR3nt: TGTGCCAGCAGTTTCGGGACAGTTTCCCAAGATACGCAGTATTTT; CDR3aa: CASSFGTVSQDTQYF
abundance: -; d_gene: -; v_gene: TRBV12-1; j_gene: TRBJ1-5; CDR3nt: TGTGCCAGCAGCTTTAAAGGCAATCAGCCCCAGCATTTT; CDR3aa: CASSFKGNQPQHF
abundance: -; d_gene: -; v_gene: TRBV6-4; j_gene: TRBJ1-5; CDR3nt: TGTGCCAGCAGTTATACTGTATTTATCGCGCAGGGGTATAGCAATCAGCCCCAGCATTTT; CDR3aa: CASSYTVFIAQGYSNQPQHF
abundance: -; d_gene: -; v_gene: TRBV25-1; j_gene: TRBJ1-6; CDR3nt: TGTGCCAGCAGTGAATGGACAGACTATAATTCACCCCTCCACTTT; CDR3aa: CASSEWTDYNSPLHF